This T cell receptor beta chain appears in the sequencing data of a study of metastatic and nonmetastatic thyroid tumors. Looking at the study overall: Across peripheral blood and tumor or nodule tissue samples taken from malignant and benign thyroid patients, the repertoires were compared with one another. General observations from the study: Malignant thyroid tumors reportedly had TCR beta diversity that was significantly higher than in benign nodules, in blood and tumor.

The CDR3 is 16 amino acids. Trimming removed 6 bases from V and 3 bases from J, with 18 bases in between. No treatment had been given to any patient before thyroid surgery. In its sample, this clone was seen many times. As yet, its antigen is unknown. Source study methods: To classify distant metastasis in papillary thyroid cancer, a model was built from CDR3 differences across clinicopathological groups. From the PCR reads, TCRdb re-called clones with MiXCR. It is TCRdb's table, rather than the study itself, that gives the V and J calls and clone size. The sample carries around 26,000 clones, under 15% recorded once.

The receptor was isolated from a female donor with papillary thyroid cancer or a benign thyroid nodule (not recorded which). Some clones in this sample may be carry-over from other donors' samples. Specimen: blood. The J gene is TRBJ1-3, the V gene TRBV12-3 or TRBV12-4; TRBD1 might be the D (5 bases). In nucleotides, the CDR3 is TGTGCCAGCAGCCTACGTCCTCAGGGCTTTGGAAACACCATATATTTT. Its translation is CASSLRPQGFGNTIYF.